These 17 T cell receptor beta chains came from one sample sequenced in a study of response to subunit inactivated influenza vaccine (dated by TCRdb to 2016 to 2018). In light of the paper, this sample's time point label describes: 45 days after influenza vaccine administration. Libraries were made using RT-PCR. These reads were obtained on an Illumina HiSeq 2500. TCRdb's own reprocessing of the public reads used fastp at Q25 and MiXCR and kept productive beta chains. Each entry is one CDR3 protein sequence, shown with its most common DNA and genes. Across this sample there are over 400,000 distinct CDR3 sequences, with 10% to 15% seen only once. The top ten constitute around 13% of the sample. The sample here was PBMCs from blood, taken more than 35 days after vaccination. The receptor set was obtained from a man in his fifties or sixties who received an inactivated influenza vaccine. Donor details come from another sample of the same person, matched by shared clones.

The rearrangement links TRBV20-1 to TRBJ2-7; TRBD2 agrees at 9 bases. The CDR3 extends over 13 amino acids. With 2 bases clipped from V and 7 bases from J, the junction kept 6 bases outside the gene matches. CDR1 is DFQATT, CDR2 SNEGSKA, per germline (reference sequence). DNA for the CDR3: TGCAGTGCTAGACTAGCGGGACTGGGGGAGCAGTACTTC. Translating it yields CSARLAGLGEQYF.

This chain joins TRBV5-1 and TRBJ1-2; TRBD1 matches at 8 bases. V dropped 0 bases and J dropped 5; count of bases not matched to a gene: 12. Germline CDR1 reads SGHRS; CDR2 reads YFSETQ. The CDR3 has 17 amino acids. The CDR3 DNA follows: TGCGCCAGCAGCTTGGATCAGGGGGCTCGGGCCTTATATGGCTACACCTTC. Translated, it gives CASSLDQGARALYGYTF.

This rearrangement joins TRBV15 to TRBJ1-5, with D perhaps TRBD1 (5 bases). The CDR3 contains 15 residues. Looked up from germline, CDR1 is LNHNV and CDR2 is YYDKDF (reference sequence). V was pared by 1 base and J by 9 bases, with 16 bases between. CDR3 sequence (DNA): TGTGCCACCAGCAGAGTCGGGGCCAGTGGGAGGCCCCAGCATTTT. It yields the protein CATSRVGASGRPQHF.

This clonotype was detected only a few times. This chain links TRBV28 with TRBJ2-5, with TRBD2 identical over 7 bases. Germline lookup yields CDR1 MDHEN and CDR2 SYDVKM. CDR3 length: 14 amino acids. V lost 6 bases to trimming and J lost 5 bases; unmatched junction nucleotides: 9. This CDR3 is CASSGPEGGETQYF. For the CDR3, the DNA is TGTGCCAGCAGCGGCCCTGAGGGAGGGGAGACCCAGTACTTC.

This clonotype was counted a few times. The genes are TRBV2 and TRBJ2-5; D is unclear. Germline CDR1 reads SNHLY; CDR2 reads FYNNEI. The ends were cut back, 7 bases at V and 7 bases at J, with 13 bases in the middle. The CDR3 runs to 12 residues. This chain's CDR3 is CASTRTAGTQYF. In DNA, the CDR3 is TGTGCCAGCACTCGGACGGCTGGGACCCAGTACTTC.

This clonotype turned up a few times. The rearrangement uses TRBV6-1 and TRBJ2-7; D may be TRBD1 or TRBD2 (5 bases each). Between the trimmed V and J ends, which lost 6 bases and 0 bases, there was a span of 12 bases. Germline V gives CDR1 MNHNS, CDR2 SASEGT. There are 14 residues in the CDR3. CDR3 DNA sequence: TGTGCCAGCAGCTCGGGACCTTTCTCCTACGAGCAGTACTTC. It encodes CASSSGPFSYEQYF.

Many counts were recorded for this clonotype. J is TRBJ2-4 and V is TRBV5-1, with D tentatively TRBD1 (6 bases). CDR3 size: 15 residues. Germline V gene data show CDR1 as SGHRS and CDR2 as YFSETQ. V was clipped by 1 base and J by 9 bases, with 17 bases between them. The CDR3: CASSLRTDGLGIQYF. The CDR3 bases are TGCGCCAGCAGCTTGCGGACAGATGGGCTGGGCATTCAGTACTTC.

This clonotype was found a few times. This chain links TRBV10-3 with TRBJ2-2, with 9 bases identical to TRBD2. Per the germline V gene, CDR1 is ENHRY and CDR2 is SYGVKD. The J segment lost 1 base and the V segment lost 7 bases, leaving 7 bases of the junction unmatched. The CDR3 has 16 residues. In DNA, the CDR3 is TGTGCCATCACCCAGGGACTAGCAGAGAACACCGGGGAGCTGTTTTTT. Its translation: CAITQGLAENTGELFF.

This clonotype appeared many times. The chain uses TRBV12-3 or TRBV12-4 and TRBJ2-7, with D hard to call. The CDR3 is made up of 12 amino acids. Trimming took off 2 bases at V and 3 bases at J, with 5 bases between the two ends. The CDR3, as DNA: TGTGCCAGCAGTTTACACGGCTACGAGCAGTACTTC. Translated: CASSLHGYEQYF.

The gene calls are TRBV4-2 and TRBJ1-6; 8 bases fit TRBD1. CDR1 LGHNA and CDR2 YNFKEQ come from the germline V gene. The CDR3 covers 14 residues. The V and J ends lost 3 bases and 11 bases, in that order; junction bases with no gene match: 6. Written as DNA, the CDR3 is TGTGCCAGCAGCCATGACAGGGGAGGGACACCCCTCCACTTT. Its translation is CASSHDRGGTPLHF.

This clonotype was found a few times. The chain recombines TRBV21-1 with TRBJ2-2; the table's D call TRBD2 went unverified against the DNA. TRBV21-1 is an annotated pseudogene. The CDR3 loop spans 20 amino acids. The CDR3 is CASSKMCLKSGSRYTGELFF. CDR3 sequence (DNA): TGTGCCAGCAGCAAAATGTGCTTGAAAAGCGGATCGAGGTACACCGGGGAGCTGTTTTTT.

Details on this clonotype: This CDR3 fails to terminate in the conserved phenylalanine or tryptophan, so it likely reflects a read error. Because the CDR3's place on the DNA is in doubt, the DNA is left out and the CDR3 is given as listed by TCRdb. This chain uses TRBV20-1 with TRBJ2-7; no DNA check was done on the table's D call, TRBD2. The CDR3 comprises 13 residues, both ends counted. Germline lookup yields CDR1 DFQATT and CDR2 SNEGSKA (reference sequence). CDR3 in amino acids: CSARDNLVSGAWL.

This clonotype was picked up many times. The chain employs TRBV28 and TRBJ2-2; unclear D gene. The germline V gene has CDR1 MDHEN and CDR2 SYDVKM. The CDR3 extends over 14 amino acids. V was clipped by 7 bases and J by 0 bases, with 9 bases between them. The CDR3 region has the DNA TGTGCCAGCATACCGGGCCCGAACACCGGGGAGCTGTTTTTT. Its translation: CASIPGPNTGELFF. The variable domain in full, completed from reference TRBV28 and TRBJ2-2, reads DVKVTQSSRYLVKRTGEKVFLECVQDMDHENMFWYRQDPGLGLRLIYFSYDVKMKEKGDIPEGYSVSREKKERFSLILESASTNQTSMYLCASIPGPNTGELFFGEGSRLTVL.

The J gene is TRBJ2-2, the V gene TRBV5-5; TRBD1 agrees at 8 bases. V lost 4 bases, J lost 6 bases, and 5 bases stayed unmatched. The CDR3 is 14 amino acids. Germline V lookup: CDR1 SGHKS, CDR2 YYEKEE (reference sequence). The CDR3 sequence: CASSLQGEAGELFF. DNA for the CDR3: TGTGCCAGCAGCCTACAGGGGGAGGCCGGGGAGCTGTTTTTT.

This clonotype was detected many times. V is TRBV4-1 and J is TRBJ1-6, with D unresolved. With 1 base removed from V and 13 bases from J, the gap between germline ends came to 8 bases. The CDR3 is made up of 12 amino acids. Germline V gene data show CDR1 as MGHRA and CDR2 as YSYEKL. CDR3 DNA sequence: TGCGCCAGCAGCCAAGGCCTCTGGCCCCTCCACTTT. Its protein is CASSQGLWPLHF.

This clonotype was seen a few times. This chain links TRBV15 with TRBJ2-1; TRBD1 matches 9 bases. CDR1 and CDR2 (germline): LNHNV, YYDKDF (reference sequence). The V and J ends lost 2 bases and 1 base, in that order; junction bases with no gene match: 3. The CDR3 consists of 16 residues. The CDR3 loop reads CATSRPGTGSYNEQFF. In DNA form, the CDR3 reads TGTGCCACCAGCAGACCCGGGACAGGGTCCTACAATGAGCAGTTCTTC.

The chain couples TRBV7-9 to TRBJ2-5, with D perhaps assigned TRBD1 or TRBD2 (6 bases each). Trimming left V 5 bases short and J 5 bases short, with 18 bases between. Per the germline V gene, CDR1 is SEHNR and CDR2 is FQNEAQ (reference sequence). This CDR3 is 15 amino acids long. This CDR3 reads CASSLVGGRGETQYF. The CDR3 nucleotides are TGTGCCAGCAGCCTCGTTGGGGGGCGAGGGGAGACCCAGTACTTC.